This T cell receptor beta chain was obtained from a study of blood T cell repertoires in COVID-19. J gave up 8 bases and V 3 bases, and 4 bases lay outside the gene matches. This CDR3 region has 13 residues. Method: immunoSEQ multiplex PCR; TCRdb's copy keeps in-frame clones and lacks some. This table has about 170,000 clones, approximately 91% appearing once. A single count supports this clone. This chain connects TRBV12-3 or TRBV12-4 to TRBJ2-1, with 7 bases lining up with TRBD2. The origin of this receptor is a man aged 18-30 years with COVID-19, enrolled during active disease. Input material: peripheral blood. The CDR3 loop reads CASSLGGDDEQFF. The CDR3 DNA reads TGTGCCAGCAGTTTGGGGGGGGATGATGAGCAGTTCTTC.